These T cell receptor beta chains were read from a single sample in a study of T cell responses to AZD1222 COVID-19 vaccine. Clones were read by immunoSEQ multiplex PCR, and TCRdb kept only the in-frame ones, dropping some. The profile shows about 120,000 clones, under 90% of them singletons. The sequencing used peripheral blood, collected on day 0 of AZD1222 vaccination. These receptors were taken from an adult in good health. Each CDR3 is given with its conserved first and last residue. The order of the fields is D gene, J gene, clone size, V gene, CDR3 protein, CDR3 DNA. A D gene is named only where the DNA matches it firmly. Size values are once, few and many counts, or a class for expanded clones, and some rows have none.

NA TRBJ2-2 NA TRBV29-1 CSVGGSSRTNTGELFF TGCAGCGTTGGAGGGTCTTCCAGGACGAACACCGGGGAGCTGTTTTTT
NA TRBJ1-1 NA TRBV6-5 CASPLGGAVTEAFF TGTGCCAGCCCCTTGGGGGGGGCGGTCACTGAAGCTTTCTTT
NA TRBJ2-1 NA TRBV7-9 CASSLDNEQFF TGTGCCAGCAGCTTGGACAATGAGCAGTTCTTC
NA TRBJ2-7 NA TRBV15 CATSRDPGLSAEQYF TGTGCCACCAGCAGAGACCCGGGGTTGTCTGCCGAGCAGTACTTC
NA TRBJ2-2 once TRBV5-4 CPTTEGGGTGELFF TGTCCCACCACAGAGGGGGGGGGCACCGGGGAGCTGTTTTTT
NA TRBJ1-1 NA TRBV15 CATSRVPAPNTEAFF TGTGCCACCAGCAGAGTCCCCGCCCCGAACACTGAAGCTTTCTTT
TRBD1 TRBJ1-2 NA TRBV12-3/TRBV12-4 CASSLEDRGGYTF TGTGCCAGCAGTTTGGAGGACAGGGGGGGCTACACCTTC
NA TRBJ1-2 NA TRBV2 CASSDRNGYTF TGTGCCAGCAGTGACAGGAATGGCTACACCTTC
NA TRBJ1-2 few TRBV13 CASSDSRGGNYGYTF TGTGCCAGCAGCGACTCGAGGGGGGGAAACTATGGCTACACCTTC
NA TRBJ2-1 NA TRBV29-1 CSVVGGYNEQFF TGCAGCGTTGTTGGGGGCTACAATGAGCAGTTCTTC
NA TRBJ1-1 NA TRBV12-3/TRBV12-4 CASSLGRGPEAFF TGTGCCAGCAGTTTAGGTAGGGGCCCTGAAGCTTTCTTT
NA TRBJ2-1 once TRBV12-5 CASGIQHNEQFF TGTGCTAGTGGTATCCAGCACAATGAGCAGTTCTTC
TRBD1 TRBJ2-7 once TRBV11-2 CASSPGTGNSYEQYF TGTGCCAGCAGCCCCGGGACAGGGAACTCCTACGAGCAGTACTTC
NA TRBJ2-2 NA TRBV28 CASSSARLANTGELFF TGTGCCAGCAGTAGTGCTCGACTAGCGAACACCGGGGAGCTGTTTTTT
TRBD2 TRBJ2-2 NA TRBV5-1 CASSLEGSGGGELFF TGCGCCAGCAGCTTGGAAGGGAGCGGGGGCGGGGAGCTGTTTTTT
NA TRBJ1-5 NA TRBV5-1 CASSLGLGDNQPQHF TGCGCCAGCAGCTTGGGGCTGGGGGACAATCAGCCCCAGCATTTT
TRBD1 TRBJ2-3 NA TRBV11-2 CASSLETGGNTDTQYF TGTGCCAGCAGCTTAGAAACAGGGGGCAACACAGATACGCAGTATTTT
NA TRBJ1-2 NA TRBV29-1 CSVEEGPYGYTF TGCAGCGTTGAAGAGGGGCCATATGGCTACACCTTC
NA TRBJ2-1 NA TRBV7-3 CASSYLGAEQFF TGTGCCAGCAGCTATTTAGGGGCTGAGCAGTTCTTC
NA TRBJ1-1 NA TRBV6-6 CASSYSAGNTEAFF TGTGCCAGCAGTTACTCAGCAGGAAACACTGAAGCTTTCTTT
TRBD1 TRBJ1-2 NA TRBV27 CASSLHRGSGYTF TGTGCCAGCAGTTTGCACAGGGGAAGCGGCTACACCTTC
NA TRBJ2-2 few TRBV12-3/TRBV12-4 CASRPAATGELFF TGTGCCAGCAGGCCTGCGGCTACCGGGGAGCTGTTTTTT
TRBD2 TRBJ2-5 NA TRBV18 CASSPFTPGLAGTQETQYF TGTGCCAGCTCACCATTCACTCCGGGACTAGCGGGAACCCAAGAGACCCAGTACTTC
NA TRBJ1-2 NA TRBV20-1 CSASVDYGYTF TGCAGTGCTTCGGTCGACTATGGCTACACCTTC
NA TRBJ2-7 NA TRBV30 CAWSWDAFSSYEQYF TGTGCCTGGAGTTGGGACGCCTTTAGCTCCTACGAGCAGTACTTC
NA TRBJ1-5 NA TRBV12-5 CASVSFRDQPQHF TGTGCTAGTGTTAGTTTTCGCGATCAGCCCCAGCATTTT
NA TRBJ2-2 NA TRBV5-1 CASSLADPNTGELFF TGCGCCAGCAGCTTGGCTGATCCGAACACCGGGGAGCTGTTTTTT
NA TRBJ1-1 few TRBV20-1 CSASSGTWNTEAFF TGCAGTGCTAGTAGCGGCACTTGGAACACTGAAGCTTTCTTT
TRBD1 TRBJ1-2 NA TRBV3-1/TRBV3-2 CASSPGTVRYGYTF TGTGCCAGCAGCCCAGGGACAGTAAGATACGGCTACACCTTC
NA TRBJ1-2 NA TRBV5-1 CASSLDGRRSDYGYTF TGCGCCAGCAGCTTGGACGGACGTAGGAGCGACTATGGCTACACCTTC
NA TRBJ1-5 once TRBV7-9 CASSFFGGGSNQPQHF TGTGCCAGCAGCTTTTTCGGCGGAGGCAGCAATCAGCCCCAGCATTTT
NA TRBJ1-5 few TRBV6-5 CASRESGSNQPQHF TGTGCCAGCCGGGAAAGCGGGAGCAATCAGCCCCAGCATTTT
NA TRBJ1-1 NA TRBV29-1 CSVLGVNTEAFF TGCAGCGTTTTAGGCGTGAACACTGAAGCTTTCTTT
NA TRBJ2-2 NA TRBV6-1 CASSETRETGELFF TGTGCCAGCAGTGAGACTAGGGAAACCGGGGAGCTGTTTTTT
NA TRBJ2-5 NA TRBV14 CASSRGKTQYF TGTGCCAGCAGCCGGGGGAAGACCCAGTACTTC
NA TRBJ1-1 NA TRBV5-1 CASSLRGYAEAFF TGCGCCAGCAGCTTGAGAGGGTACGCTGAAGCTTTCTTT
NA TRBJ1-1 NA TRBV4-3 CASSQDPSPMNTEAFF TGCGCCAGCAGCCAAGATCCCTCCCCAATGAACACTGAAGCTTTCTTT
TRBD1 TRBJ1-1 NA TRBV5-4 CASSLEGRGRKGTEAFF TGTGCCAGCAGCTTGGAGGGCAGGGGGCGAAAGGGCACTGAAGCTTTCTTT
NA TRBJ1-1 once TRBV2 CASSVEGNTEAFF TGTGCCAGCAGTGTTGAGGGGAACACTGAAGCTTTCTTT
NA TRBJ1-1 NA TRBV19 CASSIGQPNTEAFF TGTGCCAGTAGTATAGGGCAGCCGAACACTGAAGCTTTCTTT
NA TRBJ1-3 NA TRBV7-2 CASSFTGRNTIYF TGTGCCAGCAGCTTTACAGGGAGAAACACCATATATTTT
TRBD1 TRBJ1-1 NA TRBV9 CASSPAGTGGPPGAFF TGTGCCAGCAGCCCCGCCGGGACAGGGGGTCCCCCTGGGGCTTTCTTT